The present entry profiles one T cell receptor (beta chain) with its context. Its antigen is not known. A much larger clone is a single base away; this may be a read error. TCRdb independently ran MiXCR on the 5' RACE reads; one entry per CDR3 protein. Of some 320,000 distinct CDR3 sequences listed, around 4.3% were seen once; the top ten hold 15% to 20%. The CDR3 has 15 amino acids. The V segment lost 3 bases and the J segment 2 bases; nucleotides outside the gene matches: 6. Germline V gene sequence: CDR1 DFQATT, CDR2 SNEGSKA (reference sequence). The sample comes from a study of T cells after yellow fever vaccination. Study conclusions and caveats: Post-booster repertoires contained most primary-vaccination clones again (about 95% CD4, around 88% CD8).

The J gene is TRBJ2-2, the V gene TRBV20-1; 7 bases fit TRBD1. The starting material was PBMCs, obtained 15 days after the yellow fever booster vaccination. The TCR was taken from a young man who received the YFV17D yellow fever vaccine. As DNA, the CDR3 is TGCAGTGCTAGTAAGACAGGGCCAAACACCGGGGAGCTGTTTTTT. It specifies CSASKTGPNTGELFF.